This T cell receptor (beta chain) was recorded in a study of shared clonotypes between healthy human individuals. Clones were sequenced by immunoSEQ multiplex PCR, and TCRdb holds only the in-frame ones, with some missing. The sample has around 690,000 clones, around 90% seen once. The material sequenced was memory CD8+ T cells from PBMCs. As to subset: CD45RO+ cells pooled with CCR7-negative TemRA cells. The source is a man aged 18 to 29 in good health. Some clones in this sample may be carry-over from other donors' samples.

This CDR3 reads CASSESTLGGWLSTDTQYF. The CDR3 DNA reads as TGCGCCAGCAGTGAGTCGACTCTTGGGGGCTGGTTGAGCACAGATACGCAGTATTTT. The V and J genes are TRBV10-1 and TRBJ2-3; a weak D match, TRBD1 (6 bases). The V and J ends lost 0 bases and 0 bases respectively, with 19 bases between them. CDR1 is WNHNN, CDR2 SYGVQD, per germline (reference sequence). This CDR3 comprises 19 residues.